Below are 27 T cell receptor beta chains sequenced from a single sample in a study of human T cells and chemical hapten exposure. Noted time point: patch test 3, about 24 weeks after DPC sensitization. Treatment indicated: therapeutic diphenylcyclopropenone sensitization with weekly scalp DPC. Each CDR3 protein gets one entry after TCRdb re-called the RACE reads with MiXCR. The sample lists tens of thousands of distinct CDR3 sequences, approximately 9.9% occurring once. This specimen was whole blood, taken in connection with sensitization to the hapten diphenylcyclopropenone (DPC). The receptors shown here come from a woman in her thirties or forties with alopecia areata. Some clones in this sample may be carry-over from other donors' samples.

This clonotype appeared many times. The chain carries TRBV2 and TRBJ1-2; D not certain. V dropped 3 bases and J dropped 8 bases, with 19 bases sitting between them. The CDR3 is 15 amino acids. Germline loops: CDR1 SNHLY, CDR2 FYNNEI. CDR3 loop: CASSDRGMSRKGYTF. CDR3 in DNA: TGTGCCAGCAGTGATCGGGGAATGAGTCGTAAGGGCTACACCTTC.

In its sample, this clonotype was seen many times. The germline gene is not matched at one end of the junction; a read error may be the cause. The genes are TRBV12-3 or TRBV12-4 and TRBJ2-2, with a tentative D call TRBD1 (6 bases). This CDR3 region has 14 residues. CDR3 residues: CASNLQGYTGELFF. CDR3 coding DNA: TGTGCCAGCAATTTACAGGGATACACCGGGGAGCTGTTTTTT.

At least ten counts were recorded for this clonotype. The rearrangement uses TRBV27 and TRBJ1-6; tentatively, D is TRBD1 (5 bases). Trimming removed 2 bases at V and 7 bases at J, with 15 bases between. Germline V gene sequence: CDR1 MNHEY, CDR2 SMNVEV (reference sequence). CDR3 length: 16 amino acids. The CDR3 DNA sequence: TGTGCCAGCAGTTTAAGTGTCAGGGTGGAGAATTCACCCCTCCACTTT. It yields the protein CASSLSVRVENSPLHF.

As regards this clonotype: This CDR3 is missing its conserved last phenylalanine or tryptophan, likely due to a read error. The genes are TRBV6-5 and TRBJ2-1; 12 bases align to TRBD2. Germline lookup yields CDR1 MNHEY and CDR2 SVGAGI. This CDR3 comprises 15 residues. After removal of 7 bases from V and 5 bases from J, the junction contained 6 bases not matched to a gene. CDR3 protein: CASKTLAGGHNEQFI. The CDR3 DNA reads TGTGCCAGCAAAACACTAGCGGGGGGACACAATGAGCAGTTCATC.

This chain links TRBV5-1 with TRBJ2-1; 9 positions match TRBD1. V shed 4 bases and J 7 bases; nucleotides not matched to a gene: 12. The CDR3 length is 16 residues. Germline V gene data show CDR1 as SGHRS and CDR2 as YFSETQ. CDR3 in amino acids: CASSRMDRGLGNEQFF. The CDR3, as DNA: TGCGCCAGCAGCCGCATGGACAGGGGTCTAGGGAATGAGCAGTTCTTC. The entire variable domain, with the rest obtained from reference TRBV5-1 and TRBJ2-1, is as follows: KAGVTQTPRYLIKTRGQQVTLSCSPISGHRSVSWYQQTPGQGLQFLFEYFSETQRNKGNFPGRFSGRQFSNSRSEMNVSTLELGDSALYLCASSRMDRGLGNEQFFGPGTRLTVL.

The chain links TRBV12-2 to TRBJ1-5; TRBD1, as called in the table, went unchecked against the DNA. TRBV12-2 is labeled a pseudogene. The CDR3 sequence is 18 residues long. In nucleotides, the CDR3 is TGTGCAAGTCGCTTCCGGACAGGTTCTTGGTTGTGCAATCAGCCCCAGCATTTT. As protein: CASRFRTGSWLCNQPQHF.

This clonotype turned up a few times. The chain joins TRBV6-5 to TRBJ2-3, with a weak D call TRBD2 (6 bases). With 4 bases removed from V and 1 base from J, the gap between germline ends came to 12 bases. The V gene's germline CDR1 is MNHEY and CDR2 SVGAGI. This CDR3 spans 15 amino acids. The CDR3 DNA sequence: TGTGCCAGCAGTTCTGGAGGAGGGGGCACAGATACGCAGTATTTT. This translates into CASSSGGGGTDTQYF.

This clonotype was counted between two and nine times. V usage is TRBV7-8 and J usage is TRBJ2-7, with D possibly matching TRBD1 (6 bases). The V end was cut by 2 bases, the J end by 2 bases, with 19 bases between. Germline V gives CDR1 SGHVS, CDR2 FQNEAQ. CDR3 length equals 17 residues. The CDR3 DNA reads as TGTGCCAGCAGCTTAAAGGAGACTGAGGACAGCCCCTACGAGCAGTACTTC. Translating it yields CASSLKETEDSPYEQYF. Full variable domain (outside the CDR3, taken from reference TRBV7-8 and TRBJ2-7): GAGVSQSPRYKVAKRGQDVALRCDPISGHVSLFWYQQALGQGPEFLTYFQNEAQLDKSGLPSDRFFAERPEGSVSTLKIQRTQQEDSAVYLCASSLKETEDSPYEQYFGPGTRLTVT.

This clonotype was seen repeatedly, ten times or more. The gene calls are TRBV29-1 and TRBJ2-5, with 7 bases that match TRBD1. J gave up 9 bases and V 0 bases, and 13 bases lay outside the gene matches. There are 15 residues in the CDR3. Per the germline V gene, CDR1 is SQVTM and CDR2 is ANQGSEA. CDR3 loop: CSVEDPKTGRLAQYF. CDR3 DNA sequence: TGCAGCGTTGAAGACCCAAAGACAGGGCGCTTGGCCCAGTACTTC.

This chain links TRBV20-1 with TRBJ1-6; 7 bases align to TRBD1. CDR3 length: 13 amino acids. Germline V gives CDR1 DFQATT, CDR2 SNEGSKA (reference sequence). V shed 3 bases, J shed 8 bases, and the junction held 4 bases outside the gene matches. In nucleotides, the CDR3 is TGCAGTGCTAGCGGGCAGGGGGATTCACCCCTCCACTTT. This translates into CSASGQGDSPLHF.

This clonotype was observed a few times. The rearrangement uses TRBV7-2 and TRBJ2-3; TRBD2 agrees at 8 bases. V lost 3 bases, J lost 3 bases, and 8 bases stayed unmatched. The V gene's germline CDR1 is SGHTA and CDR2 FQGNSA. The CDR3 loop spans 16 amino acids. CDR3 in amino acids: CASSFGLLADTDTQYF. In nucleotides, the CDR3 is TGTGCCAGCAGCTTTGGTTTACTAGCGGATACAGATACGCAGTATTTT.

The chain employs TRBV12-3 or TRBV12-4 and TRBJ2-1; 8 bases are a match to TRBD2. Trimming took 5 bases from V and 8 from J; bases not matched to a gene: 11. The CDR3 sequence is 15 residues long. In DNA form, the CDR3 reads TGTGCCAGCAGTCGCCCTAGCGGGTTCCCCGATGAGCAGTTCTTC. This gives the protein CASSRPSGFPDEQFF.

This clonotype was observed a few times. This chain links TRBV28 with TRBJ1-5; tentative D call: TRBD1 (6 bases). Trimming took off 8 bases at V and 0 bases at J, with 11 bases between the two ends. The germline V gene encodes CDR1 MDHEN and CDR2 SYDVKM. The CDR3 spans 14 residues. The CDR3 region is CASGQPYSNQPQHF. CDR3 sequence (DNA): TGTGCCAGCGGACAGCCGTATAGCAATCAGCCCCAGCATTTT.

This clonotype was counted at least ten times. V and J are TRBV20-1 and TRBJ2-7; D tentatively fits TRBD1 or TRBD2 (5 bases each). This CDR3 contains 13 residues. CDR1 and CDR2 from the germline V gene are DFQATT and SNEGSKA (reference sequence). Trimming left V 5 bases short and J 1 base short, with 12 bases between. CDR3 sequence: CSARTGTSYEQYF. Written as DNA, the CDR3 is TGCAGTGCTCGGACCGGGACGTCCTACGAGCAGTACTTC.

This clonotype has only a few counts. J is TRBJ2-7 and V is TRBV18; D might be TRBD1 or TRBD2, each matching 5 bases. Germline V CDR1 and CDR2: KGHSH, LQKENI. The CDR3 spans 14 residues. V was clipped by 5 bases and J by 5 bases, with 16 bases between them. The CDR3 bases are TGTGCCAGCTCATCCCGACGGGGCCAGGACGAGCAGTACTTC. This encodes CASSSRRGQDEQYF.

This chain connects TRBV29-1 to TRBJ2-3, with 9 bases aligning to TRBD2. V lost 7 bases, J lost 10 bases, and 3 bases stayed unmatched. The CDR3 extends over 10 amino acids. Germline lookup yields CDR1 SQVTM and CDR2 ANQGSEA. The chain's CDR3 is CSGLAGPQYF. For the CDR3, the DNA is TGCAGCGGCCTAGCGGGGCCGCAGTATTTT.

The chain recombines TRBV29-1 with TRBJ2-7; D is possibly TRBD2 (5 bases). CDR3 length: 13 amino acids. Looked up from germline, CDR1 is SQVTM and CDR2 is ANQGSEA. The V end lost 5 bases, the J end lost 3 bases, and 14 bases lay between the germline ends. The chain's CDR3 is CSVRDRAGYEQYF. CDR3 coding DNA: TGCAGCGTTCGGGATCGGGCCGGCTACGAGCAGTACTTC.

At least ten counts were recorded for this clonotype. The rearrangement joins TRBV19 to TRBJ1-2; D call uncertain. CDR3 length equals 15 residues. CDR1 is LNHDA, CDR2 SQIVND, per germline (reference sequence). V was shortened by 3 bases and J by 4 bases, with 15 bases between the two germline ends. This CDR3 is CASSMVFDKFYGYTF. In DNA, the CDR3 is TGTGCCAGTAGTATGGTGTTTGACAAATTCTATGGCTACACCTTC.

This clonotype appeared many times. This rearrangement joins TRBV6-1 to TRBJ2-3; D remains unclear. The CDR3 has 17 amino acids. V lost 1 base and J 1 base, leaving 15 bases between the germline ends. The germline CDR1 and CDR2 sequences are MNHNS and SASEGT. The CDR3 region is CASSEDRTEYRTDTQYF. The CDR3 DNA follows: TGTGCCAGCAGTGAAGATCGGACGGAGTACCGCACAGATACGCAGTATTTT.

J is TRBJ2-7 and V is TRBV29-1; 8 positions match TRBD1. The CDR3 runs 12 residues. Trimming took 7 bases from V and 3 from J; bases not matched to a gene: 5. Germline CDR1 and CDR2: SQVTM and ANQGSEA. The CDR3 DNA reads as TGCAGCGCCAACGACAGGGGCTACGAGCAGTACTTC. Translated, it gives CSANDRGYEQYF.

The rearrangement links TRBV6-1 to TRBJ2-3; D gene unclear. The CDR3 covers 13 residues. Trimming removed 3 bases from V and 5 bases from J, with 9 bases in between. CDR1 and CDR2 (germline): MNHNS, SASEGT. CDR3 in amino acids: CASSDKAEDTQYF. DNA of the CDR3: TGTGCCAGCAGTGATAAGGCGGAAGATACGCAGTATTTT.

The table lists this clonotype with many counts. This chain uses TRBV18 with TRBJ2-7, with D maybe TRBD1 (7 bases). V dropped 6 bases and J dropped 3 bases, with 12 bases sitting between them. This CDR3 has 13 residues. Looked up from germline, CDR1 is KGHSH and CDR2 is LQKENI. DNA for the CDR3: TGTGCCAGCTCGACCAGGGGGGACTACGAGCAGTACTTC. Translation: CASSTRGDYEQYF.

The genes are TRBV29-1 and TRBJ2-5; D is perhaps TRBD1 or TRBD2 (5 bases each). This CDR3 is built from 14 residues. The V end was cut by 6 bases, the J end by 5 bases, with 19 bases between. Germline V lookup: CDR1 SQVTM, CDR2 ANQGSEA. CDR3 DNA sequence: TGCAGCGTCCCTGGGATGGGGGATGTGGAGACCCAGTACTTC. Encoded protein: CSVPGMGDVETQYF.

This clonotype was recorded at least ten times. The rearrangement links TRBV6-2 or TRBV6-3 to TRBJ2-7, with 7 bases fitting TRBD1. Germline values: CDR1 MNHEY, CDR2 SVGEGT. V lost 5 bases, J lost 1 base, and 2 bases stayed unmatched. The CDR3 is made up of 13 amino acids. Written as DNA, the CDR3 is TGTGCCAGCAGTCGACAGGGATCCTACGAGCAGTACTTC. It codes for CASSRQGSYEQYF.

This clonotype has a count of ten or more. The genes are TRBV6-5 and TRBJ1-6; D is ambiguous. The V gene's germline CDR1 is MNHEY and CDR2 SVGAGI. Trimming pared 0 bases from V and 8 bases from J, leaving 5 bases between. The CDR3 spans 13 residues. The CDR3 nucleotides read TGTGCCAGCAGTTACTCTGGGGATTCACCCCTCCACTTT. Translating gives CASSYSGDSPLHF.

CDR3 residues: CANLARGNEQFF. Written as DNA, the CDR3 is TGTGCCAACCTTGCACGGGGTAATGAGCAGTTCTTC. The chain joins TRBV2 to TRBJ2-1; maybe TRBD2 (5 bases). The germline V gene encodes CDR1 SNHLY and CDR2 FYNNEI. CDR3 size: 12 residues. V was trimmed by 10 bases and J by 7 bases, leaving 14 bases between them.

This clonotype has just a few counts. The CDR3 region is CASSLAARSKETQYF. The CDR3 DNA is TGTGCCAGCAGCTTGGCGGCTAGGTCGAAAGAGACCCAGTACTTC. The chain uses TRBV7-9 and TRBJ2-5; D remains unclear. The CDR3 is 15 amino acids. Trimming shortened V by 3 bases and J by 3 bases, and 14 bases separated the two germline ends. Germline lookup yields CDR1 SEHNR and CDR2 FQNEAQ (reference sequence).